One sample yielded the 24 T cell receptor beta chains listed below, sequenced in a study of early T cells in non-severe SARS-CoV-2 infection. MiXCR was run by TCRdb on the 5' RACE reads, yielding one entry per CDR3 protein. The sample lists roughly 63,000 distinct CDR3 sequences; about 11% were seen once. Sequences were derived from whole blood, sampled at baseline. The receptors were sampled from an adult who was a healthcare worker with PCR-confirmed SARS-CoV-2 infection or an uninfected control (not recorded which). The donor label of this sample is uncertain.

This sequence joins TRBV6-1 and TRBJ2-1; 9 bases match TRBD2. Per the germline V gene, CDR1 is MNHNS and CDR2 is SASEGT. This CDR3 has 16 amino acids. Trimming at V came to 3 bases and at J to 10 bases, leaving 13 bases not matched to a gene. In nucleotides, the CDR3 is TGTGCCAGCAGTGATCTAGCGGGGACCACATTGGGGGAGCAGTTCTTC. Its translation: CASSDLAGTTLGEQFF.

This clonotype was counted only a few times. The rearrangement uses TRBV20-1 and TRBJ2-5; 10 nucleotides match TRBD1. Per the germline V gene, CDR1 is DFQATT and CDR2 is SNEGSKA (reference sequence). The CDR3 loop spans 16 amino acids. The CDR3 loop reads CASCFLDRGLGETQYF. CDR3 nucleotides: TGCGCATCTTGCTTCCTAGACAGGGGGCTTGGAGAGACCCAGTACTTC.

This clonotype was observed a few times. The chain couples TRBV11-2 to TRBJ1-3; no clear D. The length of the CDR3 is 13 residues. Trimming shortened V by 5 bases and J by 8 bases, and 13 bases separated the two germline ends. Germline V gene sequence: CDR1 SGHAT, CDR2 FQNNGV. The CDR3 bases are TGTGCCAGCAGCCGAGAACCGAGATACACCATATATTTT. It encodes CASSREPRYTIYF.

The J gene is TRBJ1-2, the V gene TRBV5-1, with TRBD1 identical over 8 bases. V lost 3 bases and J lost 4; bases outside the gene matches: 8. Germline CDR1 and CDR2: SGHRS and YFSETQ. CDR3 length: 15 amino acids. The CDR3 sequence: CASSSGQDLGYGYTF. For the CDR3, the DNA is TGCGCCAGCAGCTCGGGACAGGATTTGGGCTATGGCTACACCTTC.

V gene TRBV4-2 combines with J gene TRBJ1-5; no reliable D call. Trimming took off 1 base at V and 6 bases at J, with 13 bases between the two ends. The CDR3 sequence is 15 residues long. CDR1 LGHNA and CDR2 YNFKEQ come from the germline V gene. This CDR3 is CASSQVPTASQPQHF. For the CDR3, the DNA is TGTGCCAGCAGCCAAGTCCCGACGGCTTCTCAGCCCCAGCATTTT.

This clonotype was detected a few times. The gene calls are TRBV19 and TRBJ1-6, with unresolved D. There are 15 residues in the CDR3. CDR1 is LNHDA, CDR2 SQIVND, per germline (reference sequence). Trimming shortened V by 4 bases and J by 0 bases, and 7 bases separated the two germline ends. The CDR3 bases are TGTGCCAGTAGTACGAGCAGCTCCTATAATTCACCCCTCCACTTT. It translates to CASSTSSSYNSPLHF.

This clonotype was observed at least ten times. The chain couples TRBV7-8 to TRBJ2-1, with D maybe TRBD2 (5 bases). Trimming took 5 bases from V and 6 from J, leaving 14 bases between them. Germline V gene data show CDR1 as SGHVS and CDR2 as FQNEAQ. CDR3 length equals 14 residues. The CDR3 DNA reads TGTGCCAGCAGCCCGACGTTCGGGGTCAATGAGCAGTTCTTC. The encoded protein is CASSPTFGVNEQFF. The full variable domain, completed using reference TRBV7-8 and TRBJ2-1, is GAGVSQSPRYKVAKRGQDVALRCDPISGHVSLFWYQQALGQGPEFLTYFQNEAQLDKSGLPSDRFFAERPEGSVSTLKIQRTQQEDSAVYLCASSPTFGVNEQFFGPGTRLTVL.

At least ten counts were recorded for this clonotype. Written as DNA, the CDR3 is TGTGCTAGTGGTGACAGCCCCGCCTCGTACAATGAGCAGTTCTTC. Translating it yields CASGDSPASYNEQFF. The J gene is TRBJ2-1, the V gene TRBV12-5; D is possibly TRBD1 (5 bases). The CDR3 is made up of 15 amino acids. In germline, CDR1 is LGHNT, CDR2 FRNRAP. The ends were cut back, 5 bases at V and 4 bases at J, with 15 bases in the middle.

The chain combines TRBV5-4 with TRBJ2-3; a possible D gene is TRBD1 (5 bases). Germline V CDR1 and CDR2: SGHNT, YYREEE (reference sequence). The CDR3 consists of 15 residues. The germline V and J ends were trimmed by 4 bases and 5 bases, with 17 bases remaining between them. CDR3 DNA: TGTGCCAGCAGCCCAAGGACAAAAACGAGAGATACGCAGTATTTT. As protein: CASSPRTKTRDTQYF. Looking up the rest from reference TRBV5-4 and TRBJ2-3 gives the full variable domain: ETGVTQSPTHLIKTRGQQVTLRCSSQSGHNTVSWYQQALGQGPQFIFQYYREEENGRGNFPPRFSGLQFPNYSSELNVNALELDDSALYLCASSPRTKTRDTQYFGPGTRLTVL.

This clonotype was found many times. The chain uses TRBV27 and TRBJ2-1; D perhaps matches TRBD2 (5 bases). Trimming took off 6 bases at V and 0 bases at J, with 6 bases between the two ends. The CDR3 has 13 residues. CDR1 MNHEY and CDR2 SMNVEV come from the germline V gene (reference sequence). The CDR3, as DNA: TGTGCCAGCAGAGACTACTCCTACAATGAGCAGTTCTTC. It codes for CASRDYSYNEQFF.

The table lists this clonotype with many counts. The chain has TRBV18 and TRBJ1-2; D is uncertain. The CDR3 consists of 13 residues. Trimming stripped 2 bases from V and 3 bases from J, with 7 bases between. CDR1 is KGHSH and CDR2 is LQKENI in the germline V gene. CDR3 sequence: CASSPGADYGYTF. The CDR3 DNA follows: TGTGCCAGCTCACCAGGTGCCGACTATGGCTACACCTTC.

The CDR3 coding sequence is TGTGCCAGTAGTATCCGGACAGGGGGCGCGGGCACTGAAGCTTTCTTT. Amino acids: CASSIRTGGAGTEAFF. The chain couples TRBV19 to TRBJ1-1, with 11 nucleotides matching TRBD1. V was pared by 3 bases and J by 4 bases, with 7 bases of the junction left unmatched. CDR3 size: 16 residues. Germline V lookup: CDR1 LNHDA, CDR2 SQIVND (reference sequence).

V is TRBV25-1 and J is TRBJ2-3, with 10 positions matching TRBD2. Germline V lookup: CDR1 MGHDK, CDR2 SYGVNS. Trimming cost V 5 bases and J 3 bases; bases outside gene matches: 5. This CDR3 region has 15 residues. CDR3 sequence reads: CASSRAGGQTDTQYF. As DNA, the CDR3 is TGTGCCAGCAGTCGAGCGGGGGGGCAGACAGATACGCAGTATTTT. The entire variable domain, with the rest obtained from reference TRBV25-1 and TRBJ2-3, is as follows: EADIYQTPRYLVIGTGKKITLECSQTMGHDKMYWYQQDPGMELHLIHYSYGVNSTEKGDLSSESTVSRIRTEHFPLTLESARPSHTSQYLCASSRAGGQTDTQYFGPGTRLTVL.

In this sample, this clonotype turned up a few times. This chain uses TRBV5-1 with TRBJ1-3; D is undetermined. Germline CDR1 reads SGHRS; CDR2 reads YFSETQ. The CDR3 is 17 residues long. V lost 4 bases and J lost 0, with 17 bases in between. This chain's CDR3 is CASSSSNGPISGNTIYF. The CDR3 DNA is TGCGCCAGCAGCAGTTCGAATGGACCGATCTCTGGAAACACCATATATTTT.

This clonotype occurred a few times. The rearrangement links TRBV7-9 to TRBJ1-3; D is undetermined. The CDR3 is 15 residues long. Trimming left V 0 bases short and J 0 bases short, with 6 bases between. Germline V gene sequence: CDR1 SEHNR, CDR2 FQNEAQ (reference sequence). This CDR3 reads CASSLARASGNTIYF. DNA for the CDR3: TGTGCCAGCAGCTTAGCGAGGGCCTCTGGAAACACCATATATTTT.

This clonotype was counted only a few times. V gene TRBV5-4 combines with J gene TRBJ2-1, with unresolved D. The germline CDR1 and CDR2 sequences are SGHNT and YYREEE (reference sequence). V shed 0 bases and J shed 9 bases, with 16 bases lying between them. The length of the CDR3 is 15 residues. CDR3 in amino acids: CASSLALVASFEQFF. The DNA for the CDR3 is TGTGCCAGCAGCTTGGCGCTAGTAGCATCCTTTGAGCAGTTCTTC.

This clonotype was recorded at least ten times. The V call is TRBV12-3 or TRBV12-4, the J call TRBJ1-1, with D hard to call. The CDR3 spans 15 residues. Between the trimmed V and J ends, which lost 3 bases and 1 base, there was a span of 12 bases. CDR3 protein: CASSFRPGGNTEAFF. The CDR3 nucleotides read TGTGCCAGCAGTTTCCGTCCGGGAGGGAACACTGAAGCTTTCTTT.

This clonotype was seen a few times. The chain recombines TRBV7-8 with TRBJ2-2; weak D call: TRBD2 (5 bases). This CDR3 is 17 amino acids long. Per germline, CDR1 SGHVS and CDR2 FQNEAQ. With 3 bases removed from V and 6 bases from J, the gap between germline ends came to 20 bases. In DNA, the CDR3 is TGTGCCAGCAGCTTGAGGTCCCGGGGAGTTGGGTCCGGGGAGCTGTTTTTT. Translated, it gives CASSLRSRGVGSGELFF.

This clonotype was seen many times. This chain joins TRBV27 and TRBJ2-4; D is ambiguous. V was trimmed by 1 base and J by 2 bases, leaving 18 bases between them. The germline V gene encodes CDR1 MNHEY and CDR2 SMNVEV (reference sequence). This CDR3 region has 18 residues. CDR3 amino acids: CASSLFSSPGGTKNIQYF. CDR3 nucleotides: TGTGCCAGCAGTTTATTTTCCAGCCCCGGTGGGACCAAAAACATTCAGTACTTC.

This clonotype turned up a few times. The chain links TRBV7-6 to TRBJ2-3, with 9 bases matching TRBD1. The germline V gene has CDR1 SGHVS and CDR2 FNYEAQ. The CDR3 sequence is 14 residues long. After removal of 5 bases from V and 8 bases from J, the junction contained 8 bases not matched to a gene. The CDR3 DNA reads as TGTGCCAGCAGCGAGGGACAGGGCTATCCTACGCAGTATTTT. Its translation: CASSEGQGYPTQYF.

In this sample, this clonotype turned up many times. The DNA for the CDR3 is TGTGCCAGCAGCTTGGACGGGACAGGGTTCACTGAAGCTTTCTTT. This sequence encodes CASSLDGTGFTEAFF. The V call is TRBV5-4, the J call TRBJ1-1, with 9 bases fitting TRBD1. The CDR3 covers 15 residues. V shed 0 bases and J 4 bases; nucleotides not matched to a gene: 4. Germline CDR1 and CDR2: SGHNT and YYREEE (reference sequence).

The chain employs TRBV11-2 and TRBJ1-3, with D possibly matching TRBD1 (5 bases). The CDR3 length is 15 residues. Per the germline V gene, CDR1 is SGHAT and CDR2 is FQNNGV. Deletions cut 0 bases from V and 4 bases from J, with 10 bases between. The CDR3 DNA is TGTGCCAGCAGCTTAGACTGGGACGTCGGAAACACCATATATTTT. It yields the protein CASSLDWDVGNTIYF.

The rearrangement uses TRBV7-9 and TRBJ2-3, with a possible D match to TRBD2 (5 bases). The CDR3 sequence is 15 residues long. CDR1 is SEHNR and CDR2 is FQNEAQ in the germline V gene (reference sequence). The V end was cut by 5 bases, the J end by 4 bases, with 16 bases between. The CDR3 spells CASSAGILKADTQYF. The CDR3 DNA follows: TGTGCCAGCAGCGCCGGGATTCTAAAGGCAGATACGCAGTATTTT.

The sample holds a few counts of this clonotype. The chain couples TRBV20-1 to TRBJ2-2; 8 bases fit TRBD2. Germline values: CDR1 DFQATT, CDR2 SNEGSKA (reference sequence). The CDR3 totals 14 residues. The ends lost 1 base at V and 6 bases at J; junction bases unmatched: 4. The DNA of the CDR3 is TGCAGTGCTAGAGGACCGGGACTAGCCGGGGAGCTGTTTTTT. Encoded protein: CSARGPGLAGELFF.